The 29 T cell receptor beta chains below come from one sample, sequenced in a study of beta chain features in type 1 diabetes. The sequenced template was cDNA made from the entire isolated RNA. Profiling relied on immunoSEQ multiplex PCR, and the TCRdb table lists in-frame clones only, not all of them. The repertoire holds under 6,500 clones, roughly 70% seen once, with over 2% in the top ten. The specimen sequenced was Tregs from blood. The receptors were sampled from a man between 18 and 29 years old in good health.

The V call is TRBV4-3, the J call TRBJ2-2; 7 bases fit TRBD2. Germline trimming cut 0 bases from V and 5 bases from J; bases unmatched to any gene: 3. This CDR3 has 15 residues. Germline-derived CDR1 and CDR2 are LGHNA and YSLEER. The CDR3 spells CASSQEIGGTGELFF. In nucleotides, the CDR3 is TGCGCCAGCAGCCAAGAAATCGGGGGGACCGGGGAGCTGTTTTTT.

The chain combines TRBV7-2 with TRBJ2-7; possibly TRBD2 for D (6 bases). Germline V gene sequence: CDR1 SGHTA, CDR2 FQGNSA. V gave up 5 bases and J gave up 2 bases, with 22 bases separating them. The CDR3 is 17 residues long. DNA for the CDR3: TGTGCCAGCAGCCCGCCGCTTGGAGGGAGGATCCCCTACGAGCAGTACTTC. Translation: CASSPPLGGRIPYEQYF.

The chain combines TRBV29-1 with TRBJ1-2; 7 bases are shared with TRBD1. Germline assignment: CDR1 SQVTM and CDR2 ANQGSEA. With 5 bases clipped from V and 4 bases from J, the junction kept 7 bases outside the gene matches. This CDR3 has 13 amino acids. This CDR3 reads CSVLLRQGYGYTF. The CDR3 nucleotides read TGCAGCGTTCTTCTAAGACAGGGCTATGGCTACACCTTC.

The chain links TRBV19 to TRBJ1-3, with D possibly being TRBD1 (6 bases). The CDR3 totals 16 residues. The V gene's germline CDR1 is LNHDA and CDR2 SQIVND (reference sequence). The ends were cut back, 7 bases at V and 0 bases at J, with 16 bases in the middle. This CDR3 reads CASTARDTYSGNTIYF. CDR3 nucleotide sequence: TGTGCCAGTACGGCCAGGGACACCTACTCTGGAAACACCATATATTTT.

The chain carries TRBV4-1 and TRBJ2-7; a possible D gene is TRBD2 (6 bases). V was clipped by 4 bases and J by 6 bases, with 13 bases between them. The CDR3 loop spans 13 amino acids. Per germline, CDR1 MGHRA and CDR2 YSYEKL. As DNA, the CDR3 is TGCGCCAGCAGCCGAGAAGGGACTTTCGAGCAGTACTTC. This translates into CASSREGTFEQYF.

Points on this clone: This sample also contains other DNA sequences that code for the same CDR3. The rearrangement joins TRBV11-2 to TRBJ1-1; 8 positions match TRBD1. Germline CDR1 and CDR2: SGHAT and FQNNGV. The ends lost 3 bases at V and 1 base at J; junction bases unmatched: 1. This CDR3 is built from 14 residues. For the CDR3, the DNA is TGTGCCAGCAGCTTCGGACAGGGGAACACTGAAGCTTTCTTT. It encodes CASSFGQGNTEAFF. The full variable domain, completed using reference TRBV11-2 and TRBJ1-1, is EAGVAQSPRYKIIEKRQSVAFWCNPISGHATLYWYQQILGQGPKLLIQFQNNGVVDDSQLPKDRFSAERLKGVDSTLKIQPAKLEDSAVYLCASSFGQGNTEAFFGQGTRLTVV.

This chain joins TRBV5-6 and TRBJ1-5, with 7 bases identical to TRBD1. Germline V CDR1 and CDR2: SGHDT, YYEEEE. Germline trimming cut 4 bases from V and 4 bases from J; bases unmatched to any gene: 8. This CDR3 comprises 15 residues. The CDR3 spells CASSALGQLNQPQHF. CDR3 sequence (DNA): TGTGCCAGCAGCGCGCTGGGACAGTTAAATCAGCCCCAGCATTTT. The full variable domain, with the rest looked up from reference TRBV5-6 and TRBJ1-5, is DAGVTQSPTHLIKTRGQQVTLRCSPKSGHDTVSWYQQALGQGPQFIFQYYEEEERQRGNFPDRFSGHQFPNYSSELNVNALLLGDSALYLCASSALGQLNQPQHFGDGTRLSIL.

This clone appeared once. The gene calls are TRBV23-1 and TRBJ2-7, with TRBD1 as a possible D gene (5 bases). TRBV23-1 is identified as an open reading frame with a role that is uncertain. The CDR3 length is 16 residues. The V and J ends lost 0 bases and 5 bases respectively, with 17 bases between them. In DNA, the CDR3 is TGCGCCAGCAGTCAATCAAGGGGTAATGGGTTGCACGAGCAGTACTTC. It translates to CASSQSRGNGLHEQYF.

V and J are TRBV4-3 and TRBJ2-5, with 10 bases fitting TRBD2. The CDR3 has 17 amino acids. Trimming cost V 1 base and J 9 bases; bases outside gene matches: 14. Germline V gives CDR1 LGHNA, CDR2 YSLEER. The CDR3 protein is CASSQVAGTSVGRAQYF. The CDR3 bases are TGCGCCAGCAGCCAAGTCGCTGGGACTAGCGTGGGAAGAGCCCAGTACTTC.

The J gene is TRBJ2-6, the V gene TRBV28; D not certain. CDR1 and CDR2 from the germline V gene are MDHEN and SYDVKM. Trimming removed 5 bases from V and 1 base from J, with 6 bases in between. The CDR3 loop spans 14 amino acids. The CDR3 region has the DNA TGTGCCAGCAGTATCCGGTCTGGGGCCAACGTCCTGACTTTC. The encoded protein is CASSIRSGANVLTF.

V and J are TRBV9 and TRBJ2-7; TRBD1 aligns across 7 bases. This CDR3 has 15 amino acids. The V segment lost 4 bases and the J segment 3 bases; nucleotides outside the gene matches: 10. The germline CDR1 and CDR2 sequences are SGDLS and YYNGEE. CDR3 in DNA: TGTGCCAGCAGCTTAAATACAGGGGTCTTCTACGAGCAGTACTTC. Protein: CASSLNTGVFYEQYF. Based on the CDR3 plus reference TRBV9 and TRBJ2-7, the full variable domain is DSGVTQTPKHLITATGQRVTLRCSPRSGDLSVYWYQQSLDQGLQFLIQYYNGEERAKGNILERFSAQQFPDLHSELNLSSLELGDSALYFCASSLNTGVFYEQYFGPGTRLTVT.

J is TRBJ2-2 and V is TRBV2, with 9 positions matching TRBD2. After removal of 3 bases from V and 5 bases from J, the junction contained 7 bases not matched to a gene. The CDR3 has 16 residues. From germline, CDR1 is SNHLY and CDR2 FYNNEI. CDR3 loop: CASSDLASGVTGELFF. The CDR3, as DNA: TGTGCCAGCAGTGATCTGGCTAGCGGGGTTACCGGGGAGCTGTTTTTT.

The chain combines TRBV14 with TRBJ2-7; TRBD2 agrees at 7 bases. The V and J ends lost 2 bases and 5 bases, in that order; junction bases with no gene match: 3. The germline gives CDR1 SGHDN, CDR2 FVKESK. This CDR3 spans 13 amino acids. This CDR3 reads CASSQQRGDEQYF. In nucleotides, the CDR3 is TGTGCCAGCAGCCAACAGCGGGGAGACGAGCAGTACTTC.

V gene TRBV5-4 combines with J gene TRBJ2-3; TRBD2 agrees at 14 bases. The germline gives CDR1 SGHNT, CDR2 YYREEE (reference sequence). CDR3 length equals 18 residues. The ends lost 5 bases at V and 0 bases at J; junction bases unmatched: 8. In nucleotides, the CDR3 is TGTGCCAGCAGGCAGGGACTAGCGGGGGCCTCTAGCACAGATACGCAGTATTTT. This sequence encodes CASRQGLAGASSTDTQYF.

V and J are TRBV6-5 and TRBJ2-7, with TRBD2 identical over 10 bases. CDR3 length: 12 amino acids. Germline V gene sequence: CDR1 MNHEY, CDR2 SVGAGI. Unmatched junction bases numbered 3, after V lost 7 bases and J lost 6 bases. The CDR3 DNA reads TGTGCCAGCAAAGCGGGAGGGGGCGAGCAGTACTTC. Residues: CASKAGGGEQYF.

The chain combines TRBV9 with TRBJ1-2, with 8 nucleotides matching TRBD1. The J segment lost 2 bases and the V segment lost 4 bases, leaving 7 bases of the junction unmatched. CDR3 length: 15 amino acids. Germline CDR1 reads SGDLS; CDR2 reads YYNGEE. CDR3 in amino acids: CASSNRQGTNYGYTF. CDR3 DNA sequence: TGTGCCAGCAGCAACCGACAGGGGACCAACTATGGCTACACCTTC.

V gene TRBV7-2 combines with J gene TRBJ2-2, with 7 bases that match TRBD1. J gave up 1 base and V 5 bases, and 4 bases lay outside the gene matches. The CDR3 is 15 residues long. Germline CDR1 SGHTA, CDR2 FQGNSA. The CDR3, as DNA: TGTGCCAGCAGCACACGACAGGGGAACACCGGGGAGCTGTTTTTT. This gives the protein CASSTRQGNTGELFF.

V gene TRBV4-2 combines with J gene TRBJ2-1, with 9 bases matching TRBD1. Germline V gene sequence: CDR1 LGHNA, CDR2 YNFKEQ. CDR3 size: 14 residues. Unmatched junction bases numbered 3, after V lost 1 base and J lost 8 bases. DNA for the CDR3: TGTGCCAGCAGCCAAGGGGACAGGGCTGATGAGCAGTTCTTC. This encodes CASSQGDRADEQFF.

This clone was seen just once. This sequence joins TRBV14 and TRBJ1-2; 9 bases map to TRBD1. The CDR3 runs 17 residues. Unmatched junction bases numbered 15, after V lost 4 bases and J lost 6 bases. Germline V CDR1 and CDR2: SGHDN, FVKESK. This CDR3 reads CASSPPAGQGWINGYTF. The CDR3, as DNA: TGTGCCAGCAGCCCCCCCGCCGGACAGGGGTGGATTAATGGCTACACCTTC.

This clone was counted only a few times. CDR3 sequence reads: CASTADFSYEQYF. The CDR3 DNA sequence: TGTGCCAGCACAGCGGATTTCTCCTACGAGCAGTACTTC. J is TRBJ2-7 and V is TRBV5-4, with a weak D call TRBD2 (5 bases). Looked up from germline, CDR1 is SGHNT and CDR2 is YYREEE (reference sequence). V was cut by 6 bases and J by 0 bases, with 10 bases left in between. The CDR3 length is 13 residues.

V and J are TRBV7-2 and TRBJ2-7, with 10 bases identical to TRBD1. The ends lost 1 base at V and 0 bases at J; junction bases unmatched: 3. There are 16 residues in the CDR3. Germline V CDR1 and CDR2: SGHTA, FQGNSA. The CDR3 DNA sequence: TGTGCCAGCAGCTTAGGGACAGGGGGAGGCTCCTACGAGCAGTACTTC. Translating it yields CASSLGTGGGSYEQYF. The variable domain in full, completed from reference TRBV7-2 and TRBJ2-7, reads GAGVSQSPSNKVTEKGKDVELRCDPISGHTALYWYRQSLGQGLEFLIYFQGNSAPDKSGLPSDRFSAERTGGSVSTLTIQRTQQEDSAVYLCASSLGTGGGSYEQYFGPGTRLTVT.

V and J are TRBV6-6 and TRBJ1-4; TRBD1 matches 7 bases. Germline lookup yields CDR1 MNHNY and CDR2 SVGAGI (reference sequence). CDR3 length: 15 amino acids. Trimming took 2 bases from V and 3 from J; bases not matched to a gene: 3. Here the CDR3 DNA reads TGTGCCAGCAGTTACGGGGACAGTCCTAATGAAAAACTGTTTTTT. This gives the protein CASSYGDSPNEKLFF.

The rearrangement links TRBV5-4 to TRBJ2-7; D may be TRBD2 (6 bases). V was pared by 0 bases and J by 3 bases, with 13 bases between. The CDR3 has 15 amino acids. Germline-derived CDR1 and CDR2 are SGHNT and YYREEE (reference sequence). For the CDR3, the DNA is TGTGCCAGCAGCTTGGGGGGACTTTTAGTCTACGAGCAGTACTTC. It specifies CASSLGGLLVYEQYF.

This clone came up a few times. The genes are TRBV5-5 and TRBJ2-2, with TRBD1 as a possible D gene (7 bases). V dropped 4 bases and J dropped 5 bases, with 18 bases sitting between them. Germline assignment: CDR1 SGHKS and CDR2 YYEKEE (reference sequence). This CDR3 is built from 16 residues. The CDR3 is CASSPGGGRGTGELFF. Here the CDR3 DNA reads TGTGCCAGCAGCCCAGGAGGGGGCCGGGGTACCGGGGAGCTGTTTTTT.

A single count supports this clone. The gene calls are TRBV23-1 and TRBJ1-6; 7 bases agree with TRBD1. TRBV23-1 is flagged as an ORF with uncertain function. This CDR3 is built from 14 residues. J lost 8 bases, V lost 6 bases, and 7 bases had no gene match. The CDR3 nucleotides are TGCGCCAGCAGGCGTGACAGGGATGATTCACCCCTCCACTTT. This codes for CASRRDRDDSPLHF.

This chain uses TRBV7-6 with TRBJ1-2; 8 nucleotides align to TRBD1. The CDR3 is made up of 17 amino acids. V dropped 5 bases and J dropped 5; count of bases not matched to a gene: 16. Germline V gene sequence: CDR1 SGHVS, CDR2 FNYEAQ. CDR3 in DNA: TGTGCCAGCAGCCCCGTACCTAATCAGGGGGCCCAATATGGCTACACCTTC. As protein: CASSPVPNQGAQYGYTF.

The V call is TRBV7-2, the J call TRBJ1-2, with 10 bases fitting TRBD1. J gave up 4 bases and V 1 base, and 9 bases lay outside the gene matches. Germline V lookup: CDR1 SGHTA, CDR2 FQGNSA. The CDR3 covers 17 residues. Here the CDR3 reads CASSLGGQGGIGYGYTF. The CDR3 DNA sequence: TGTGCCAGCAGCTTAGGTGGACAGGGGGGAATTGGCTATGGCTACACCTTC.

The sample holds a few counts of this clone. The chain employs TRBV18 and TRBJ1-5, with 10 nucleotides matching TRBD1. V was pared by 6 bases and J by 4 bases, with 6 bases of the junction left unmatched. Germline V lookup: CDR1 KGHSH, CDR2 LQKENI. The CDR3 runs to 15 residues. The CDR3 is CASSQGTGANQPQHF. CDR3 nucleotides: TGTGCCAGCTCGCAGGGGACAGGGGCTAATCAGCCCCAGCATTTT.

The rearrangement joins TRBV7-2 to TRBJ2-1; TRBD2 matches 10 bases. Germline V CDR1 and CDR2: SGHTA, FQGNSA. Unmatched junction bases numbered 8, after V lost 5 bases and J lost 4 bases. The CDR3 extends over 16 amino acids. Here the CDR3 DNA reads TGTGCCAGCAGCGCCCTCAGCGGGGGGGTTTACAATGAGCAGTTCTTC. Its translation: CASSALSGGVYNEQFF.